The present TCR beta chain was sequenced within a study of T cells in women clearing cervical HPV infection. Study as a whole: Cases' blood sampling followed lesion detection by median about 150 days (90 to 200). With HLA typing for only a few women, HLA confounding remains possible. Study-wide results and caveats: Combining TCR richness with V gene abundances gave approximately 0.8 AUC.

About this clone itself: Its antigen is undetermined. The CDR3 end is not reached by the read, which stops 3 residues before it; the germline J gene fills it in.

The V segment lost 3 bases and the J segment 0 bases; nucleotides outside the gene matches: 6. CDR3 length equals 17 residues. Per germline, CDR1 LGHNA and CDR2 YNFKEQ. Each participant carried one incident cervical HPV16 infection only. Measured with immunoSEQ multiplex PCR; TCRdb has only the in-frame clones, and not every one. Its listing shows tens of thousands of clones. Sequencing was done on a sample of blood buffy coat. The gene calls are TRBV4-2 and TRBJ2-1; 9 bases match TRBD2. The clonotype originates from a woman aged 18 to 75 with a cervical HPV16 infection that either progressed to CIN3+ or cleared (not recorded which). The CDR3 sequence: CASSQSRLAASYNEQFF. CDR3 bases read: TGTGCCAGCAGCCAGTCCCGACTAGCGGCCTCCTACAATGAG.